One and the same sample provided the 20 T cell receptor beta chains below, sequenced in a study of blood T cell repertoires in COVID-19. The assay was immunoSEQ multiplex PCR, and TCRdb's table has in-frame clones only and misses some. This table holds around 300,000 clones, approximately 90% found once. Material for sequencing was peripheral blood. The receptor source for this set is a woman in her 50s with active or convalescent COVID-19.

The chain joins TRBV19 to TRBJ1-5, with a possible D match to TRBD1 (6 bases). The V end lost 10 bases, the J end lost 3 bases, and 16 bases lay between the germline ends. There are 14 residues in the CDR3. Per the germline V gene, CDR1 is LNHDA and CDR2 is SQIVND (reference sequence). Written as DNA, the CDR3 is TGTGCCACCGACGATCAGGGGTACAATCAGCCCCAGCATTTT. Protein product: CATDDQGYNQPQHF. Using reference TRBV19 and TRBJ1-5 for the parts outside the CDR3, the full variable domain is DGGITQSPKYLFRKEGQNVTLSCEQNLNHDAMYWYRQDPGQGLRLIYYSQIVNDFQKGDIAEGYSVSREKKESFPLTVTSAQKNPTAFYLCATDDQGYNQPQHFGDGTRLSIL.

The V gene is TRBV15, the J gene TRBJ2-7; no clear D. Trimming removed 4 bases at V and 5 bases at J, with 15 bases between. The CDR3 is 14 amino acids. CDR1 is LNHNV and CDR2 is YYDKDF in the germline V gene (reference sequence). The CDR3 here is CATSIVSFLDEQYF. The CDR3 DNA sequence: TGTGCCACCAGCATCGTATCATTCCTAGACGAGCAGTACTTC. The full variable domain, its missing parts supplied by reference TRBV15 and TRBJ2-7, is DAMVIQNPRYQVTQFGKPVTLSCSQTLNHNVMYWYQQKSSQAPKLLFHYYDKDFNNEADTPDNFQSRRPNTSFCFLDIRSPGLGDTAMYLCATSIVSFLDEQYFGPGTRLTVT.

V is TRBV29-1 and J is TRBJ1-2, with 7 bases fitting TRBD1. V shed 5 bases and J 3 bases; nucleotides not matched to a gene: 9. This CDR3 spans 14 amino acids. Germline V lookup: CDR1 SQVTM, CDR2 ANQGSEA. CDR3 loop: CSVPRHTGDYGYTF. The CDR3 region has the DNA TGCAGCGTTCCCCGACACACAGGGGACTATGGCTACACCTTC.

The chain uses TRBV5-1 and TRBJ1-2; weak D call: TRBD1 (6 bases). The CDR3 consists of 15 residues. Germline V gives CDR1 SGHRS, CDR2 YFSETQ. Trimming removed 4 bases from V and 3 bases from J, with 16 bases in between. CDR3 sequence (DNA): TGCGCCAGCAGCCCACAGGGAATATCGGACTATGGCTACACCTTC. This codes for CASSPQGISDYGYTF.

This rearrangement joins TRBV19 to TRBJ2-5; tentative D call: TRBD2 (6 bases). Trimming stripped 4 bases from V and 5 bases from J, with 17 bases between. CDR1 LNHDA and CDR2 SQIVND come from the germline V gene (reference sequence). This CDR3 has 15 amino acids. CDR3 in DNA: TGTGCCAGTAGTAACCAGGGACTCTTTCCCGAGACCCAGTACTTC. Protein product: CASSNQGLFPETQYF.

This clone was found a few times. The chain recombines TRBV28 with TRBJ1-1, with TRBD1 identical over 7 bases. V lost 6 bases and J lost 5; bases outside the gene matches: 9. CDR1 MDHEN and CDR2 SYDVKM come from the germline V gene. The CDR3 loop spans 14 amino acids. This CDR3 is CASSYRGQQTEAFF. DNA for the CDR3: TGTGCCAGCAGCTACAGGGGTCAACAGACTGAAGCTTTCTTT.

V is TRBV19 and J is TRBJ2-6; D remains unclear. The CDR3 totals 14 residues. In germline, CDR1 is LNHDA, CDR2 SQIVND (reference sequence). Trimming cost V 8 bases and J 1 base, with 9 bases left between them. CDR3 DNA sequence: TGTGCCAGTTATGACGGGTCTGGGGCCAACGTCCTGACTTTC. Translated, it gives CASYDGSGANVLTF.

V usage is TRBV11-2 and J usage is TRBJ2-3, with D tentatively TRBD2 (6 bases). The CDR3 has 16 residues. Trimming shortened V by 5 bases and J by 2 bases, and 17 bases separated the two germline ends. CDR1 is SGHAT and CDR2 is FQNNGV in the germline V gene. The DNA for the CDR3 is TGTGCCAGCAGCAAAGACCGGGACTTGTACACAGATACGCAGTATTTT. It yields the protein CASSKDRDLYTDTQYF.

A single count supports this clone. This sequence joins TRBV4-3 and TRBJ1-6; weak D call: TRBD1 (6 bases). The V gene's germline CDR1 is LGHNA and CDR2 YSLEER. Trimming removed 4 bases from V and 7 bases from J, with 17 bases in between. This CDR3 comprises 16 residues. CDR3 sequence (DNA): TGCGCCAGCAGCCGAACGTTACAGGGTTGGAATTCACCCCTCCACTTT. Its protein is CASSRTLQGWNSPLHF.

CDR3 nucleotide sequence: TGTGCCAGCAGTGAAGCTGGGACAGGGGGCGAGCAGTACTTC. The encoded protein is CASSEAGTGGEQYF. The chain recombines TRBV6-1 with TRBJ2-7, with 11 bases aligning to TRBD1. After removal of 0 bases from V and 6 bases from J, the junction contained 1 base not matched to a gene. The CDR3 has 14 residues. Germline CDR1 and CDR2: MNHNS and SASEGT.

The CDR3: CATGGIHYGYTF. For the CDR3, the DNA is TGTGCCACCGGAGGGATTCACTATGGCTACACCTTC. This chain joins TRBV28 and TRBJ1-2, with D uncertain. Trimming shortened V by 10 bases and J by 3 bases, and 12 bases separated the two germline ends. CDR3 length: 12 amino acids. Germline CDR1 reads MDHEN; CDR2 reads SYDVKM.

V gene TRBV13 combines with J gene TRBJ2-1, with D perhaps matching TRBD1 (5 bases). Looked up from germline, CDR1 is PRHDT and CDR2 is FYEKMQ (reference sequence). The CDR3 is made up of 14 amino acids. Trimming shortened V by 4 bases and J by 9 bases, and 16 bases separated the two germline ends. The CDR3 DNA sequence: TGTGCCAGCAGCTCGCCCACAGGAAAAGGTGAGCAGTTCTTC. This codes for CASSSPTGKGEQFF.

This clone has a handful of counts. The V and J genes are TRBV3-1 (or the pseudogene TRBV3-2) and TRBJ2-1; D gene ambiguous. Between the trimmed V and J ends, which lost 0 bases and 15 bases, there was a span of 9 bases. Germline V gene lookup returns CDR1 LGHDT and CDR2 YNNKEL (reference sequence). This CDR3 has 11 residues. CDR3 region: CASSQEQQLFF. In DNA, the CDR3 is TGTGCCAGCAGCCAAGAACAGCAACTGTTCTTC.

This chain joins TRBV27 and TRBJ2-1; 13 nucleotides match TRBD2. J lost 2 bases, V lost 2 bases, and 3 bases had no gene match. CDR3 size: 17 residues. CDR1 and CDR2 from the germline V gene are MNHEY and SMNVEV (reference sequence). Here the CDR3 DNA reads TGTGCCAGCAGTTTACCGGGACTAGCGGGAACCTACAATGAGCAGTTCTTC. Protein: CASSLPGLAGTYNEQFF.

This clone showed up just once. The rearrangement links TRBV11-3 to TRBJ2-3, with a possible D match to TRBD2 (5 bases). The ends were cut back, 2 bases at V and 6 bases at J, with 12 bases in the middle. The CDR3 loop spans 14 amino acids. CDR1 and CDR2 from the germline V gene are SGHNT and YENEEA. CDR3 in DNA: TGTGCCAGCAGCTTAAGTCGGGGAGCTGATACGCAGTATTTT. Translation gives CASSLSRGADTQYF.

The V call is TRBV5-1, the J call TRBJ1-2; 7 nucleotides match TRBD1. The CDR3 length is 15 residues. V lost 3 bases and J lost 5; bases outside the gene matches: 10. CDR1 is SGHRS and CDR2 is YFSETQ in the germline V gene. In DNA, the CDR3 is TGCGCCAGCAGCTCCCTAGGACAGGACGCTTATGGCTACACCTTC. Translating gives CASSSLGQDAYGYTF.

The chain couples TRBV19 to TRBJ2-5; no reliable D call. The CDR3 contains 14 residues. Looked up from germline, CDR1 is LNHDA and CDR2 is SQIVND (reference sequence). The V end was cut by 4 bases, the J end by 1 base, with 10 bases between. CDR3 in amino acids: CASSTEWAQETQYF. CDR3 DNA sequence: TGTGCCAGTAGTACCGAGTGGGCCCAAGAGACCCAGTACTTC.

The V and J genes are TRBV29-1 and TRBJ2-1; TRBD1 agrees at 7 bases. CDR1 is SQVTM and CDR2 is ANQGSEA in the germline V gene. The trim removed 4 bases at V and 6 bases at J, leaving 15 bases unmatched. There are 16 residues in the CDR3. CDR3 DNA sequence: TGCAGCGTTGGACAGGGACGAGGGCGCAGTACCAATGAGCAGTTCTTC. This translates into CSVGQGRGRSTNEQFF.

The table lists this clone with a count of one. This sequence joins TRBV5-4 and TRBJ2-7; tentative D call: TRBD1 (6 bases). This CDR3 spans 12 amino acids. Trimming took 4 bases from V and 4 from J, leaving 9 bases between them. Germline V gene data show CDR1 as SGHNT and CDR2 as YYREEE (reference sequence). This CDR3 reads CASSTQGYEQYF. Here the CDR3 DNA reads TGTGCCAGCAGCACACAGGGTTACGAGCAGTACTTC.

The CDR3 reads CASSLAAGRTDTQYF. As DNA, the CDR3 is TGTGCCAGCAGCTTAGCGGCGGGACGCACAGATACGCAGTATTTT. The rearrangement links TRBV7-2 to TRBJ2-3; a weak D match, TRBD2 (6 bases). The ends were cut back, 0 bases at V and 1 base at J, with 8 bases in the middle. The length of the CDR3 is 15 residues. Germline V lookup: CDR1 SGHTA, CDR2 FQGNSA.